The rows below give T cell receptor beta chains drawn from one sample of a study of post-analysis software for immune sequencing data. Each CDR3 protein is one row after TCRdb ran MiXCR on the PCR reads. The sample has roughly 540,000 distinct CDR3 sequences; around a third are singletons. The sequencing sample was made of blood. The receptors were sampled from a girl under 18 with multiple sclerosis. The CDR3 runs from the conserved cysteine through the conserved F or W. The order of the fields is J gene, clone size, V gene, D gene, CDR3 DNA, CDR3 protein. A D gene is named only where the DNA matches it firmly. Some rows have no size entry. The others give once, few or many, or a class for an expanded clone.

j_call: TRBJ1-5
clone_size: many
v_call: TRBV7-8
d_call: .
cdr3_nt: TGTGCCAGCAGCTTCAGGGGCCATCAGCCCCAGCATTTT
cdr3_aa: CASSFRGHQPQHF

j_call: TRBJ1-1
clone_size: few
v_call: TRBV12-3/TRBV12-4
d_call: TRBD1
cdr3_nt: TGTGCCAGCAGCCGACAGGGGCACACTGAAGCTTTCTTT
cdr3_aa: CASSRQGHTEAFF

j_call: TRBJ2-5
clone_size: few
v_call: TRBV16
d_call: .
cdr3_nt: TGTGCCAGCAGCCATACCGGCAGCCCCTCGGAGACCCAGTACTTC
cdr3_aa: CASSHTGSPSETQYF

j_call: TRBJ2-2
clone_size: few
v_call: TRBV3-1
d_call: .
cdr3_nt: TGTGCCAGCAGCCAACTAGGGGGCACCGGGGAGCTGTTTTTT
cdr3_aa: CASSQLGGTGELFF

j_call: TRBJ1-2
clone_size: .
v_call: TRBV20-1
d_call: TRBD1
cdr3_nt: TGCAGTGCCAACCAGGGGGGCCTTTTCTATGGCTACACCTTC
cdr3_aa: CSANQGGLFYGYTF

j_call: TRBJ2-1
clone_size: few
v_call: TRBV7-6
d_call: .
cdr3_nt: TGTGCCAGCAGCTTAGCTGAGGGTTACAATGAGCAGTTCTTC
cdr3_aa: CASSLAEGYNEQFF

j_call: TRBJ2-1
clone_size: few
v_call: TRBV6-1
d_call: TRBD2
cdr3_nt: TGTGCCAGCAGTGAAGCGCTCCTAGCGGGGAACAATGAGCAGTTCTTC
cdr3_aa: CASSEALLAGNNEQFF

j_call: TRBJ1-1
clone_size: .
v_call: TRBV5-1
d_call: .
cdr3_nt: TGCGCCAGCAGCGAGACGCCAACCACGAACACTGAAGCTTTCTTT
cdr3_aa: CASSETPTTNTEAFF

j_call: TRBJ2-4
clone_size: few
v_call: TRBV15
d_call: .
cdr3_nt: TGTGCCACCAGCAGCCAAAACATTCAGTACTTC
cdr3_aa: CATSSQNIQYF

j_call: TRBJ2-7
clone_size: .
v_call: TRBV7-8
d_call: TRBD1
cdr3_nt: TGTGCCAGCAGCTTAGATACAGGGGGTGGCTACGAGCAGTACTTC
cdr3_aa: CASSLDTGGGYEQYF

j_call: TRBJ2-5
clone_size: few
v_call: TRBV20-1
d_call: .
cdr3_nt: TGCAGTGCTAGAAAGGGCAGGGAAGAGACCCAGTACTTC
cdr3_aa: CSARKGREETQYF

j_call: TRBJ1-2
clone_size: .
v_call: TRBV20-1
d_call: TRBD1
cdr3_nt: TGCAGTGCAAAACGCCGGGACAGGGATTCCTATGGCTACACCTTC
cdr3_aa: CSAKRRDRDSYGYTF

j_call: TRBJ2-4
clone_size: few
v_call: TRBV20-1
d_call: TRBD2
cdr3_nt: TGCAGTGCAGTTTCTCATACTAGCGGGGTATTAGCCAAAAACATTCAGTACTTC
cdr3_aa: CSAVSHTSGVLAKNIQYF

j_call: TRBJ1-6
clone_size: .
v_call: TRBV5-1
d_call: TRBD1
cdr3_nt: TGCGCCAGCAGCCAAGGACAGGGTGAACACTATAATTCACCCCTCCACTTT
cdr3_aa: CASSQGQGEHYNSPLHF

j_call: TRBJ2-2
clone_size: .
v_call: TRBV5-1
d_call: TRBD1
cdr3_nt: TGCGCCAGCAGCAGACAGGGGGCGCTTAGCACCGGGGAGCTGTTTTTT
cdr3_aa: CASSRQGALSTGELFF

j_call: TRBJ2-3
clone_size: few
v_call: TRBV7-6
d_call: .
cdr3_nt: TGTGCCAGCAGCCGGAGCGATACGCAGTATTTT
cdr3_aa: CASSRSDTQYF

j_call: TRBJ2-3
clone_size: .
v_call: TRBV10-3
d_call: .
cdr3_nt: TGTGCCATCAGAGAGACAGGTCGCGGTACGCAGTATTTT
cdr3_aa: CAIRETGRGTQYF

j_call: TRBJ1-6
clone_size: .
v_call: TRBV12-3/TRBV12-4
d_call: .
cdr3_nt: TGTGCCAGTCTCCTTGGGTCAGGGCACCCCCTCCACTTT
cdr3_aa: CASLLGSGHPLHF

j_call: TRBJ2-3
clone_size: .
v_call: TRBV11-2
d_call: .
cdr3_nt: TGTGCCAGCTACCTGACAAGGGGGGTGGATACGCAGTATTTT
cdr3_aa: CASYLTRGVDTQYF

j_call: TRBJ2-5
clone_size: many
v_call: TRBV10-3
d_call: TRBD1
cdr3_nt: TGTGCCATCAGACCGGGACAGGGGGCTCAGGAGACCCAGTACTTC
cdr3_aa: CAIRPGQGAQETQYF